This entry concerns a single T cell receptor (beta chain). Antigen unknown. The entry originates in a study of metastatic and nonmetastatic thyroid tumors. Study-level background: A comparison of repertoires was made across blood and tumor or nodule tissue from malignant and benign thyroid patients. The study, taken as a whole, reports: It was reportedly found that TCR beta diversity was significantly higher in malignant thyroid tumors than in benign nodules, a difference seen in both blood and tumor samples.

Per the original data handling: A classifier of distant metastasis in papillary thyroid cancer was built from CDR3 differences (across clinicopathological groups). TCRdb re-called the PCR reads via MiXCR. TCRdb, rather than the study authors, made the V and J calls. The table has some 18,000 clones, 34% seen once; the top ten hold 9% to 10%. Per germline, CDR1 LGHNA and CDR2 YNFKEQ. CDR3 length equals 16 residues. V lost 2 bases, J lost 5 bases, and 16 bases lay in between. Patients were all untreated before their thyroid surgery. Sequencing was done on a sample of tumor tissue. The TCR sequence derives from a male donor with papillary thyroid cancer or a benign thyroid nodule (not recorded which). Some clones in this sample may be carry-over from other donors' samples. The chain carries TRBV4-2 and TRBJ2-1; no definite D call. The CDR3 here is CASSQCPSGVHNEQFF. The CDR3 DNA reads TGTGCCAGCAGCCAATGCCCCTCAGGTGTCCACAATGAGCAGTTCTTC.